Listed below are T cell receptor beta chains from one sample, sequenced in a study of T cell responses to AZD1222 COVID-19 vaccine. The data were produced by immunoSEQ multiplex PCR, yet TCRdb's version contains in-frame clones alone and is incomplete. In the table there are about 150,000 clones, around 90% of which are singletons. Material: peripheral blood, obtained 28 days after the second AZD1222 dose. The receptor set was obtained from an adult who received the AZD1222 COVID-19 vaccine. The CDR3 runs from the conserved cysteine through the conserved F or W.

v_call: TRBV5-1
j_call: TRBJ2-2
cdr3_aa: CASSSLTPNTGELFF

v_call: TRBV11-2
j_call: TRBJ2-1
cdr3_aa: CATKRGSYNEQFF

v_call: TRBV27
j_call: TRBJ2-3
cdr3_aa: CASSLDQSTDTQYF

v_call: TRBV6-6
j_call: TRBJ1-4
cdr3_aa: CASSYSGAGTEKLFF

v_call: TRBV19
j_call: TRBJ2-1
cdr3_aa: CASSIDLAGSSYNEQFF

v_call: TRBV4-1
j_call: TRBJ1-2
cdr3_aa: CASSQGSGVGGYTF

v_call: TRBV6-1
j_call: TRBJ2-6
cdr3_aa: CASSATGGAGANVLTF

v_call: TRBV6-6
j_call: TRBJ2-1
cdr3_aa: CASSPSVTGSPIGYEQFF

v_call: TRBV19
j_call: TRBJ2-7
cdr3_aa: CASSMGTGPRFEQYF

v_call: TRBV30
j_call: TRBJ2-3
cdr3_aa: CAWSLTGITDTQYF

v_call: TRBV25-1
j_call: TRBJ2-3
cdr3_aa: CASSSGQGYTQYF

v_call: TRBV14
j_call: TRBJ2-4
cdr3_aa: CASSPSKNIQYF

v_call: TRBV7-9
j_call: TRBJ2-3
cdr3_aa: CASSLGASDTQYF

v_call: TRBV27
j_call: TRBJ1-1
cdr3_aa: CASSLGTGGLTEAFF

v_call: TRBV4-2
j_call: TRBJ2-5
cdr3_aa: CASSQEWTGLAGGPSQETQYF

v_call: TRBV9
j_call: TRBJ1-4
cdr3_aa: CASSVGVGQGTTNEKLFF

v_call: TRBV19
j_call: TRBJ1-2
cdr3_aa: CASSISEYGYTF